This is a list of T cell receptor beta chains from one sample in a study of a mutant IDH1 vaccine in newly diagnosed glioma. The method was immunoSEQ multiplex PCR; TCRdb's version includes in-frame clones alone and lacks a portion of them. Of roughly 43,000 clones in the sample, 82% were seen once. No antigen has been identified for these receptors. The material was PBMCs, obtained from a glioma patient whose treatment included an IDH1 peptide vaccine. The receptors originated from a man between 18 and 29 years old with glioma. Some clones in this sample may be carry-over from other donors' samples. Both conserved end residues are part of each CDR3. Each record gives: V gene, clone size, D gene, J gene, CDR3 protein, CDR3 DNA. A D gene is named only where the DNA matches it firmly. A clone size is listed for some rows: how often the clone was seen (once, few, many), or a class if it is expanded.

v_gene: TRBV19
abundance: -
d_gene: -
j_gene: TRBJ1-1
CDR3aa: CASSWGRTVTEAFF
CDR3nt: TGTGCCAGTAGTTGGGGGCGGACCGTCACTGAAGCTTTCTTT

v_gene: TRBV13
abundance: few
d_gene: -
j_gene: TRBJ1-1
CDR3aa: CASNLDGAGTEAFF
CDR3nt: TGTGCCAGCAACCTGGACGGTGCAGGGACTGAAGCTTTCTTT

v_gene: TRBV11-2
abundance: -
d_gene: -
j_gene: TRBJ1-1
CDR3aa: CASSFPNTEAFF
CDR3nt: TGTGCCAGCAGCTTCCCGAACACTGAAGCTTTCTTT

v_gene: TRBV29-1
abundance: -
d_gene: TRBD1
j_gene: TRBJ2-7
CDR3aa: CSVGTGGGVQYF
CDR3nt: TGCAGCGTCGGGACAGGGGGCGGTGTGCAGTACTTC

v_gene: TRBV7-9
abundance: -
d_gene: -
j_gene: TRBJ1-2
CDR3aa: CASSSGQTRGYTF
CDR3nt: TGTGCCAGCAGCTCGGGACAAACCCGTGGCTACACCTTC

v_gene: TRBV5-1
abundance: -
d_gene: -
j_gene: TRBJ1-1
CDR3aa: CASSFGQRGTEAFF
CDR3nt: TGCGCCAGCAGCTTCGGACAGAGGGGCACTGAAGCTTTCTTT

v_gene: TRBV6-1
abundance: -
d_gene: -
j_gene: TRBJ1-4
CDR3aa: CASSAGGSEKLFF
CDR3nt: TGTGCCAGCAGTGCTGGGGGCTCGGAAAAACTGTTTTTT

v_gene: TRBV5-6
abundance: -
d_gene: -
j_gene: TRBJ1-6
CDR3aa: CASSLRQNNSPLHF
CDR3nt: TGTGCCAGCAGCTTGCGTCAGAATAATTCACCCCTCCACTTT

v_gene: TRBV19
abundance: -
d_gene: -
j_gene: TRBJ1-1
CDR3aa: CASSITLDTTFGAFF
CDR3nt: TGTGCCAGTAGTATCACCCTCGACACGACCTTCGGGGCTTTCTTT

v_gene: TRBV27
abundance: -
d_gene: -
j_gene: TRBJ1-4
CDR3aa: CASSPRWLTNEKLFF
CDR3nt: TGTGCCAGCAGTCCCCGGTGGCTGACTAATGAAAAACTGTTTTTT

v_gene: TRBV4-2
abundance: -
d_gene: -
j_gene: TRBJ1-1
CDR3aa: CASSLWTGGTEAFF
CDR3nt: TGTGCCAGCAGCCTCTGGACTGGGGGCACTGAAGCTTTCTTT

v_gene: TRBV29-1
abundance: -
d_gene: -
j_gene: TRBJ1-1
CDR3aa: CSVALTINTEAFF
CDR3nt: TGCAGCGTTGCTTTGACGATTAACACTGAAGCTTTCTTT

v_gene: TRBV5-1
abundance: -
d_gene: -
j_gene: TRBJ2-2
CDR3aa: CASSLKVGVGTGELFF
CDR3nt: TGCGCCAGCAGCTTGAAAGTGGGGGTCGGGACCGGGGAGCTGTTTTTT

v_gene: TRBV4-1
abundance: -
d_gene: TRBD1
j_gene: TRBJ2-5
CDR3aa: CASSQGGQSKETQYF
CDR3nt: TGCGCCAGCAGCCAAGGGGGACAGAGCAAAGAGACCCAGTACTTC

v_gene: TRBV5-1
abundance: -
d_gene: -
j_gene: TRBJ1-1
CDR3aa: CASSLAGDMLSEAFF
CDR3nt: TGCGCCAGCAGCTTGGCCGGGGATATGCTCTCTGAAGCTTTCTTT

v_gene: TRBV29-1
abundance: -
d_gene: TRBD2
j_gene: TRBJ2-3
CDR3aa: CSVPPSGGSLVGDTQYF
CDR3nt: TGCAGCGTGCCCCCTAGCGGGGGGTCCCTAGTCGGAGATACGCAGTATTTT

v_gene: TRBV2
abundance: -
d_gene: -
j_gene: TRBJ2-7
CDR3aa: CASSWDPGTGDSYEQYF
CDR3nt: TGTGCCAGCAGCTGGGATCCCGGGACGGGGGACTCCTACGAGCAGTACTTC

v_gene: TRBV27
abundance: -
d_gene: -
j_gene: TRBJ2-7
CDR3aa: CASSLSISGEQYF
CDR3nt: TGTGCCAGCAGTTTATCTATCAGTGGCGAGCAGTACTTC

v_gene: TRBV30
abundance: -
d_gene: TRBD1
j_gene: TRBJ1-2
CDR3aa: CARRDRGRGVYGYTF
CDR3nt: TGTGCCCGCCGGGACAGGGGGCGTGGGGTCTATGGCTACACCTTC

v_gene: TRBV10-3
abundance: -
d_gene: -
j_gene: TRBJ2-7
CDR3aa: CAIRMEGHEQYF
CDR3nt: TGTGCCATCAGAATGGAGGGTCACGAGCAGTACTTC

v_gene: TRBV6-1
abundance: -
d_gene: -
j_gene: TRBJ1-6
CDR3aa: CASSEVAGRNNSPLHF
CDR3nt: TGTGCCAGCAGTGAAGTAGCGGGACGGAATAATTCACCCCTCCACTTT

v_gene: TRBV9
abundance: -
d_gene: -
j_gene: TRBJ2-3
CDR3aa: CASSDTDTQYF
CDR3nt: TGTGCCAGCAGCGACACAGATACGCAGTATTTT

v_gene: TRBV6-5
abundance: -
d_gene: -
j_gene: TRBJ2-3
CDR3aa: CASSYGRVRGTQYF
CDR3nt: TGTGCCAGCAGTTACGGCCGGGTACGTGGTACGCAGTATTTT

v_gene: TRBV9
abundance: once
d_gene: TRBD2
j_gene: TRBJ2-2
CDR3aa: CASSVAAGALNTGELFF
CDR3nt: TGTGCCAGCAGCGTAGCGGCGGGAGCCTTGAACACCGGGGAGCTGTTTTTT

v_gene: TRBV10-3
abundance: -
d_gene: -
j_gene: TRBJ1-5
CDR3aa: CAISEQINQPQHF
CDR3nt: TGTGCCATCAGTGAACAGATCAATCAGCCCCAGCATTTT

v_gene: TRBV4-3
abundance: -
d_gene: -
j_gene: TRBJ1-2
CDR3aa: CASSQKEQGFYGYTF
CDR3nt: TGCGCCAGCAGCCAGAAAGAACAGGGATTCTATGGCTACACCTTC

v_gene: TRBV25-1
abundance: -
d_gene: TRBD2
j_gene: TRBJ2-3
CDR3aa: CASSESSGARGDTQYF
CDR3nt: TGTGCCAGCAGTGAGTCAAGCGGGGCTCGAGGAGATACGCAGTATTTT

v_gene: TRBV5-4
abundance: -
d_gene: -
j_gene: TRBJ1-4
CDR3aa: CASSDINEKLFF
CDR3nt: TGTGCCAGCAGCGACATAAACGAAAAACTGTTTTTT

v_gene: TRBV4-2
abundance: -
d_gene: -
j_gene: TRBJ1-1
CDR3aa: CASSQADSYKNFGTEAFF
CDR3nt: TGTGCCAGCAGCCAAGCCGACAGCTATAAGAATTTTGGCACTGAAGCTTTCTTT

v_gene: TRBV27
abundance: -
d_gene: TRBD1
j_gene: TRBJ1-6
CDR3aa: CASSPDRGTSPLHF
CDR3nt: TGTGCCAGCAGTCCCGACAGGGGGACTTCACCCCTCCACTTT

v_gene: TRBV10-2
abundance: -
d_gene: -
j_gene: TRBJ2-7
CDR3aa: CASSDPPSSYEQYF
CDR3nt: TGCGCCAGCAGTGACCCGCCAAGCTCCTACGAGCAGTACTTC

v_gene: TRBV28
abundance: -
d_gene: -
j_gene: TRBJ1-1
CDR3aa: CASSLPREANTEAFF
CDR3nt: TGTGCCAGCAGTTTACCCCGGGAGGCGAACACTGAAGCTTTCTTT

v_gene: TRBV7-9
abundance: few
d_gene: -
j_gene: TRBJ1-2
CDR3aa: CASSEDRNYGYTF
CDR3nt: TGTGCCAGCAGCGAAGACAGAAACTATGGCTACACCTTC

v_gene: TRBV6-5
abundance: -
d_gene: -
j_gene: TRBJ2-2
CDR3aa: CASSYSRGRELFF
CDR3nt: TGTGCCAGCAGTTACTCGCGTGGCCGGGAGCTGTTTTTT

v_gene: TRBV7-3
abundance: -
d_gene: -
j_gene: TRBJ1-6
CDR3aa: CASSFPSRRDSPLHF
CDR3nt: TGTGCCAGCAGCTTCCCTTCACGGAGGGATTCACCCCTCCACTTT